This T cell receptor beta chain was captured by sequencing in a study of OX40 agonist ivuxolimab in advanced cancers. Study information: Of mixed ages from about 20 to 80 and averaging 60 years, the group was just under 85% male. Whole-study results and caveats: Antigen targets of the expanded peripheral T cells went undetermined.

It was autoimmune disease history or systemic immunosuppression that excluded patients. Sampling of blood occurred at baseline, cycle 4 day 1, and cycle 7 day 1. Trimming at V came to 4 bases and at J to 6 bases, leaving 9 bases not matched to a gene. CDR1 is SGDLS and CDR2 is YYNGEE in the germline V gene. This CDR3 has 16 amino acids. Concerning this clone itself: Its antigen is currently unknown.

Data came from immunoSEQ multiplex PCR; TCRdb stores just in-frame clones and leaves some out. The profile covers more than 20,000 clones, with approximately 82% appearing a single time and about 35% taken by the ten largest. The V and J genes are TRBV9 and TRBJ2-1; 11 bases agree with TRBD2. Sequences were derived from CD4+ or CD8+ T cells sorted from blood, sampled in a trial of the OX40 agonist ivuxolimab. The sequence was collected from an adult with an advanced solid tumor such as melanoma, head and neck, liver or kidney cancer. CDR3 sequence reads: CASSTRLAGPLNEQFF. CDR3 in DNA: TGTGCCAGCAGCACCCGACTAGCGGGGCCCCTCAATGAGCAGTTCTTC.